These T cell receptor beta chains were read from a single sample in a study of T cells in Graves' hyperthyroidism and ophthalmopathy. One entry per CDR3 protein results from TCRdb running MiXCR on the multiplex PCR reads. The sample has 450,000 to 600,000 distinct CDR3 sequences; approximately 14% are singletons. Sequenced material: blood. Receptors originate from a woman aged 40 to 49 with Graves' hyperthyroidism. CDR3s include the opening cysteine and the closing phenylalanine or tryptophan. The D gene is left open where the match is weak. Some rows have no size entry. The others give once, few or many, or a class for an expanded clone.

CDR3nt: TGCGCCAGCAGCTTGGTTTGGGGGAGCGAAGATACGCAGTATTTT; CDR3aa: CASSLVWGSEDTQYF; v_gene: TRBV5-1; j_gene: TRBJ2-3; abundance: NA; d_gene: NA
CDR3nt: TGCGCCAGCAGCCAAAAACTAGCGGGGGATTACAATGAGCAGTTCTTC; CDR3aa: CASSQKLAGDYNEQFF; v_gene: TRBV4-1; j_gene: TRBJ2-1; abundance: NA; d_gene: TRBD2
CDR3nt: TGCGCCAGTACGAGCGGGAGGGCCTACAATGAGCAGTTCTTC; CDR3aa: CASTSGRAYNEQFF; v_gene: TRBV5-1; j_gene: TRBJ2-1; abundance: many; d_gene: TRBD2
CDR3nt: TGTGCCAGCAGCCTCAGGACAGGGACTGGCGATGGCTACACCTTC; CDR3aa: CASSLRTGTGDGYTF; v_gene: TRBV3-1; j_gene: TRBJ1-2; abundance: many; d_gene: TRBD1
CDR3nt: TGTGCCAGCAGCCAAACTAGCGGGAGGCAGAATGAGCAGTTCTTC; CDR3aa: CASSQTSGRQNEQFF; v_gene: TRBV7-3; j_gene: TRBJ2-1; abundance: many; d_gene: TRBD2
CDR3nt: TGTGCCAGCAGCTTTAGCGGGACGGCCTACGAGCAGTACTTC; CDR3aa: CASSFSGTAYEQYF; v_gene: TRBV13; j_gene: TRBJ2-7; abundance: many; d_gene: TRBD2
CDR3nt: TGTGCCAGCTCACCGGGGGTGGCGGAGACCCAGTACTTC; CDR3aa: CASSPGVAETQYF; v_gene: TRBV18; j_gene: TRBJ2-5; abundance: NA; d_gene: NA
CDR3nt: TGTGCCAGCAGTGACCTTACAGGGGGCCAAGAGACCCAGTACTTC; CDR3aa: CASSDLTGGQETQYF; v_gene: TRBV6-1; j_gene: TRBJ2-5; abundance: few; d_gene: TRBD1
CDR3nt: TGTGCTAGTGGTTTAACGAATGAGCAGTTCTTC; CDR3aa: CASGLTNEQFF; v_gene: TRBV12-5; j_gene: TRBJ2-1; abundance: many; d_gene: NA
CDR3nt: TGTGCCAGCAGGGAACCGGGACAGGGATCCTACAATGAGCAGTTCTTC; CDR3aa: CASREPGQGSYNEQFF; v_gene: TRBV28; j_gene: TRBJ2-1; abundance: many; d_gene: TRBD1
CDR3nt: TGTGCCAGCAAGTCATGGTCCGGCACAGATACGCAGTATTTT; CDR3aa: CASKSWSGTDTQYF; v_gene: TRBV7-8; j_gene: TRBJ2-3; abundance: many; d_gene: NA
CDR3nt: TGTGCCAGCAGCATCAAAACAGGGCATTACGGGGATGAGCAGTTCTTC; CDR3aa: CASSIKTGHYGDEQFF; v_gene: TRBV13; j_gene: TRBJ2-1; abundance: many; d_gene: NA
CDR3nt: TGCAGTGCTAGAGATCCTGGACAGGGCGTTGCCGGGGAGCTGTTTTTT; CDR3aa: CSARDPGQGVAGELFF; v_gene: TRBV20-1; j_gene: TRBJ2-2; abundance: NA; d_gene: TRBD1
CDR3nt: TGTGCCAGCAGCTACGAGGGGACAGGGCAAGAGACCCAGTACTTC; CDR3aa: CASSYEGTGQETQYF; v_gene: TRBV27; j_gene: TRBJ2-5; abundance: many; d_gene: TRBD1
CDR3nt: TGTGCCAGCAGCTTCCTGGGAGCTGGAAACACCATATATTTT; CDR3aa: CASSFLGAGNTIYF; v_gene: TRBV5-6; j_gene: TRBJ1-3; abundance: few; d_gene: NA
CDR3nt: TGTGCCAGTAGGACAGAAAGCTCCTACAATGAGCAGTTCTTC; CDR3aa: CASRTESSYNEQFF; v_gene: TRBV19; j_gene: TRBJ2-1; abundance: NA; d_gene: NA
CDR3nt: TGTGCCAGCAGCCCCCCTCCGAGACTAGCGTATCAAGAGACCCAGTACTTC; CDR3aa: CASSPPPRLAYQETQYF; v_gene: TRBV7-2; j_gene: TRBJ2-5; abundance: many; d_gene: TRBD2
CDR3nt: TGTGCCAGCAGCTTATACGGGGGGCGTGGTAGCCCTGAAGCTTTCTTT; CDR3aa: CASSLYGGRGSPEAFF; v_gene: TRBV11-2; j_gene: TRBJ1-1; abundance: many; d_gene: NA
CDR3nt: TGTGCCAGCAGCGATAGGACGTCCACTGAAGCTTTCTTT; CDR3aa: CASSDRTSTEAFF; v_gene: TRBV2; j_gene: TRBJ1-1; abundance: many; d_gene: NA
CDR3nt: TGTGCCAGCAGTTACACAGGGAGCTATGGCTACACCTTC; CDR3aa: CASSYTGSYGYTF; v_gene: TRBV6-6; j_gene: TRBJ1-2; abundance: many; d_gene: NA
CDR3nt: TGTGCCAGCAGCTTAACAACCGGGACTAGCGGGAGTAGTAACGGGGAGCTGTTTTTT; CDR3aa: CASSLTTGTSGSSNGELFF; v_gene: TRBV11-3; j_gene: TRBJ2-2; abundance: many; d_gene: TRBD2
CDR3nt: TGTGCCAGCAGCGTAGGGCGGGCCCTCACTAGCACAGATACGCAGTATTTT; CDR3aa: CASSVGRALTSTDTQYF; v_gene: TRBV9; j_gene: TRBJ2-3; abundance: NA; d_gene: NA
CDR3nt: TGTGCCAGCAGCCAAAAGCGGGCCGGCACTTGGTGGTTCTTC; CDR3aa: CASSQKRAGTWWFF; v_gene: TRBV14; j_gene: TRBJ2-1; abundance: few; d_gene: NA
CDR3nt: TGCAGTGCTAGAGAGGCCCAGGGGGCGTATTCAGGATCATGGGAGACCCAGTACTTC; CDR3aa: CSAREAQGAYSGSWETQYF; v_gene: TRBV20-1; j_gene: TRBJ2-5; abundance: many; d_gene: TRBD1
CDR3nt: TGTGCCAGCAGCACCGGACGGACAAAAGGGGACTATGGCTACACCTTC; CDR3aa: CASSTGRTKGDYGYTF; v_gene: TRBV5-1; j_gene: TRBJ1-2; abundance: few; d_gene: NA
CDR3nt: TGTGCCAGCAGCTTAGTCCGTTGGGCCTACGAGCAGTACTTC; CDR3aa: CASSLVRWAYEQYF; v_gene: TRBV11-2; j_gene: TRBJ2-7; abundance: many; d_gene: NA
CDR3nt: TGTGCCAGCAGCCGGCTTGGCCTAGCGGGAGCGGGTGAGCAGTTCTTC; CDR3aa: CASSRLGLAGAGEQFF; v_gene: TRBV3-1; j_gene: TRBJ2-1; abundance: few; d_gene: TRBD2
CDR3nt: TGCAGCGCACTGACAGTCGAAGCTTTCTTT; CDR3aa: CSALTVEAFF; v_gene: TRBV29-1; j_gene: TRBJ1-1; abundance: few; d_gene: NA
CDR3nt: TGTGCCAGCAGTGTCTATAGCTCCTACAATGAGCAGTTCTTC; CDR3aa: CASSVYSSYNEQFF; v_gene: TRBV2; j_gene: TRBJ2-1; abundance: many; d_gene: NA
CDR3nt: TGTGCCAGCAGCCACGGGAATGAGAACACTGAAGCTTTCTTT; CDR3aa: CASSHGNENTEAFF; v_gene: TRBV6-1; j_gene: TRBJ1-1; abundance: many; d_gene: NA
CDR3nt: TGTGCCAGCAGTTTCTTACACGGCACCGGGGAGCTGTTTTTT; CDR3aa: CASSFLHGTGELFF; v_gene: TRBV2; j_gene: TRBJ2-2; abundance: many; d_gene: NA
CDR3nt: TGTGCCAGCAGTTTCACCGGGACAACGTATGGCTACACCTTC; CDR3aa: CASSFTGTTYGYTF; v_gene: TRBV12-3/TRBV12-4; j_gene: TRBJ1-2; abundance: many; d_gene: NA
CDR3nt: TGCGCCAGCAGCGCCAGGGACGGAAAAAGCGAGCAGTACTTC; CDR3aa: CASSARDGKSEQYF; v_gene: TRBV4-1; j_gene: TRBJ2-7; abundance: NA; d_gene: NA
CDR3nt: TGTGCCAGTAAGCTCATAGCGGTTGATCAGCCCCAGCATTTT; CDR3aa: CASKLIAVDQPQHF; v_gene: TRBV19; j_gene: TRBJ1-5; abundance: many; d_gene: NA
CDR3nt: TGTGCCAGCAACGGTTTTGATGAGCAGTTCTTC; CDR3aa: CASNGFDEQFF; v_gene: TRBV2; j_gene: TRBJ2-1; abundance: many; d_gene: NA
CDR3nt: TGCAGTGGGAATACTGGGAATTGGGCCTCCGGGACAGGGACCTACGAGCAGTACTTC; CDR3aa: CSGNTGNWASGTGTYEQYF; v_gene: TRBV20-1; j_gene: TRBJ2-7; abundance: NA; d_gene: TRBD1
CDR3nt: TGCAGTGCCCAACAGGGGGCTCATGGAAACACCATATATTTT; CDR3aa: CSAQQGAHGNTIYF; v_gene: TRBV20-1; j_gene: TRBJ1-3; abundance: many; d_gene: TRBD1
CDR3nt: TGTGCCATCAAGACAGGGGAGAGGAAGAATTCACCCCTCCACTTT; CDR3aa: CAIKTGERKNSPLHF; v_gene: TRBV10-3; j_gene: TRBJ1-6; abundance: NA; d_gene: TRBD1
CDR3nt: TGTGCCAGCAGCTTCGCGGGGGGCGCAGATACGCAGTATTTT; CDR3aa: CASSFAGGADTQYF; v_gene: TRBV5-5; j_gene: TRBJ2-3; abundance: many; d_gene: TRBD2
CDR3nt: TGTGCCAGCAGCGTAGGGGACAGGGAGAAGTACTTC; CDR3aa: CASSVGDREKYF; v_gene: TRBV11-3; j_gene: TRBJ2-7; abundance: few; d_gene: TRBD1
CDR3nt: TGTGCCAGCAGGGTAGGGGCCGACACCGGGGAGCTGTTTTTT; CDR3aa: CASRVGADTGELFF; v_gene: TRBV2; j_gene: TRBJ2-2; abundance: many; d_gene: NA
CDR3nt: TGTGCCAGCAAACCAGAGGGCTCTGGGGCCAACGTCCTGACTTTC; CDR3aa: CASKPEGSGANVLTF; v_gene: TRBV2; j_gene: TRBJ2-6; abundance: many; d_gene: NA
CDR3nt: TGCGCCAGCAGCTCGGGTGGCGGGAGGCAGGATGAGCAGTTCTTC; CDR3aa: CASSSGGGRQDEQFF; v_gene: TRBV5-1; j_gene: TRBJ2-1; abundance: many; d_gene: TRBD2
CDR3nt: TGTGCCAGCAGTGGAATAGCGGGATCGGATGAGCAGTACTTC; CDR3aa: CASSGIAGSDEQYF; v_gene: TRBV25-1; j_gene: TRBJ2-7; abundance: NA; d_gene: TRBD2
CDR3nt: TGTGCCAGCAGTAGGACAGGGGCCACCTACGAGCAGTACTTC; CDR3aa: CASSRTGATYEQYF; v_gene: TRBV6-1; j_gene: TRBJ2-7; abundance: many; d_gene: TRBD1
CDR3nt: TGTGCCAGCAGCTTAGACGGGAGTGGCACCGGGGAGCTGTTTTTT; CDR3aa: CASSLDGSGTGELFF; v_gene: TRBV7-2; j_gene: TRBJ2-2; abundance: many; d_gene: NA
CDR3nt: TGTGCCAGCAGTTCCGGACAGCGCCTCTATGGCTACACCTTC; CDR3aa: CASSSGQRLYGYTF; v_gene: TRBV28; j_gene: TRBJ1-2; abundance: many; d_gene: NA
CDR3nt: TGTGCCAGCAGTCCCTATAGACCGTTACCCGGGACTAGCGGGAGTGATGAGCAGTTCTTC; CDR3aa: CASSPYRPLPGTSGSDEQFF; v_gene: TRBV12-3/TRBV12-4; j_gene: TRBJ2-1; abundance: many; d_gene: TRBD2
CDR3nt: TGTGCCAGCACCCTGGGGGGGGGCACCGGGGAGCTGTTTTTT; CDR3aa: CASTLGGGTGELFF; v_gene: TRBV5-6; j_gene: TRBJ2-2; abundance: few; d_gene: TRBD2
CDR3nt: TGTGCCAGCAGCCGGAAGGGGTGGGCTTCGGACACTGAAGCTTTCTTT; CDR3aa: CASSRKGWASDTEAFF; v_gene: TRBV3-1; j_gene: TRBJ1-1; abundance: NA; d_gene: NA
CDR3nt: TGTGCCAGCAGTTCCCCTGCAGGGGGGTACTATGGCTACACCTTC; CDR3aa: CASSSPAGGYYGYTF; v_gene: TRBV28; j_gene: TRBJ1-2; abundance: many; d_gene: TRBD1
CDR3nt: TGTGCCAGCAAAAATTTGGGGCAAGAGACCCAGTACTTC; CDR3aa: CASKNLGQETQYF; v_gene: TRBV6-1; j_gene: TRBJ2-5; abundance: NA; d_gene: NA
CDR3nt: TGTGCCAGCAGCGCCGGGACAGGGAGCACAGATACGCAGTATTTT; CDR3aa: CASSAGTGSTDTQYF; v_gene: TRBV13; j_gene: TRBJ2-3; abundance: many; d_gene: TRBD1
CDR3nt: TGTGCCAGCAGCAAGACAGTTAATTCACCCCTCCACTTT; CDR3aa: CASSKTVNSPLHF; v_gene: TRBV7-3; j_gene: TRBJ1-6; abundance: few; d_gene: NA
CDR3nt: TGCAGTGCTAGCGGTGACACCTACTCCTACAATGAGCAGTTCTTC; CDR3aa: CSASGDTYSYNEQFF; v_gene: TRBV20-1; j_gene: TRBJ2-1; abundance: many; d_gene: NA
CDR3nt: TGTGCCAGCAGCTCCTTCAGGGACCCTGGGCCCCAGCATTTT; CDR3aa: CASSSFRDPGPQHF; v_gene: TRBV7-9; j_gene: TRBJ1-5; abundance: few; d_gene: NA
CDR3nt: TGTGCCAGTAGTAGGCCTTCACAGTTAGCCAAAAACATTCAGTACTTC; CDR3aa: CASSRPSQLAKNIQYF; v_gene: TRBV19; j_gene: TRBJ2-4; abundance: NA; d_gene: NA
CDR3nt: TGTGCCAGCAGTTTATCCGGGACAGGGGAGCCCGAGCAGTACTTC; CDR3aa: CASSLSGTGEPEQYF; v_gene: TRBV27; j_gene: TRBJ2-7; abundance: many; d_gene: TRBD1
CDR3nt: TGCGCCAGCACTCTAGCGGGAGCGGGCACCGGGGAGCTGTTTTTT; CDR3aa: CASTLAGAGTGELFF; v_gene: TRBV5-1; j_gene: TRBJ2-2; abundance: few; d_gene: TRBD2